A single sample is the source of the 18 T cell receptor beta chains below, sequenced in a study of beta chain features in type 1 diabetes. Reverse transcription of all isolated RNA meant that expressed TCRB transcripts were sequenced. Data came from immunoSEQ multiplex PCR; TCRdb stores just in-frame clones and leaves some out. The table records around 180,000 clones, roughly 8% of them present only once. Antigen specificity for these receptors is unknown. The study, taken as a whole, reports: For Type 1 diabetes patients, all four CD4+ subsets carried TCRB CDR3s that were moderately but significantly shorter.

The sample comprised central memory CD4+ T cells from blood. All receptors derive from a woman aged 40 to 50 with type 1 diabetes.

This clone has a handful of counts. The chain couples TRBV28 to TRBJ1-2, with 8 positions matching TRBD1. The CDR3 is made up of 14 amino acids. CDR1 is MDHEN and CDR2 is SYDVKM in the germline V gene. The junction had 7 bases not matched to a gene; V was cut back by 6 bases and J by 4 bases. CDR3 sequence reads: CASRETDRVYGYTF. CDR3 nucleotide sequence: TGTGCCAGCAGAGAGACGGACAGGGTCTATGGCTACACCTTC.

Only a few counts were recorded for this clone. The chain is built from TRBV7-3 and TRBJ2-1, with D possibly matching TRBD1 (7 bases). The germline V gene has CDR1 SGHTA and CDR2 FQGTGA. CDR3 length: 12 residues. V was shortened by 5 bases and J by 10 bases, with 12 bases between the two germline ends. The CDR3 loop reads CASSLTGREQFF. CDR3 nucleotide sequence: TGTGCCAGCAGCCTGACAGGGAGGGAGCAGTTCTTC.

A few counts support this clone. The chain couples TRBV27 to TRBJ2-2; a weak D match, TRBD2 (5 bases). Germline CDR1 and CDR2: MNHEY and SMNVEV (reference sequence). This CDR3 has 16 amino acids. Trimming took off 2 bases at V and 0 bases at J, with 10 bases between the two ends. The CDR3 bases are TGTGCCAGCAGTTTACATACGGGATCGAACACCGGGGAGCTGTTTTTT. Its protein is CASSLHTGSNTGELFF.

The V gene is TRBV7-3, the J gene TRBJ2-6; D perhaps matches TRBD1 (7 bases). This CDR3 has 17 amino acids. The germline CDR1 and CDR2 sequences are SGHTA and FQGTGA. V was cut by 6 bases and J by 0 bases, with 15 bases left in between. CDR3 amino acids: CASSRRGVLSGANVLTF. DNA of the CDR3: TGTGCCAGCAGTCGCAGGGGGGTTCTCTCTGGGGCCAACGTCCTGACTTTC.

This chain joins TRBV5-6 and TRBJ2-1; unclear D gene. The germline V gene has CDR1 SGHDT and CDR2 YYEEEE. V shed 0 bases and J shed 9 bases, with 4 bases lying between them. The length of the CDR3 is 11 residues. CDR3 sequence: CASSLDSEQFF. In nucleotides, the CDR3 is TGTGCCAGCAGCTTGGACAGTGAGCAGTTCTTC.

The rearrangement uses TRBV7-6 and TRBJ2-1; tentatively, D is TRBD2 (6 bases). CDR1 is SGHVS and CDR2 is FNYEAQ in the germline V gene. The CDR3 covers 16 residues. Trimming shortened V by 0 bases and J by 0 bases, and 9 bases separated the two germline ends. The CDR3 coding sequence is TGTGCCAGCAGCTTAGCGAAGACTAGCTCCTACAATGAGCAGTTCTTC. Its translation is CASSLAKTSSYNEQFF.

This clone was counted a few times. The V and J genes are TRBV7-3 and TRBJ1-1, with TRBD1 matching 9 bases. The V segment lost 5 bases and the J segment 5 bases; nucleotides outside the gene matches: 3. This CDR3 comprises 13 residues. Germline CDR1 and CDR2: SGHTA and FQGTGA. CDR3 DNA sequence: TGTGCCAGCAGCGTGACAGGGGGTACTGAAGCTTTCTTT. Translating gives CASSVTGGTEAFF. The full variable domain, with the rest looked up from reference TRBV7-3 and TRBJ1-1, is GAGVSQTPSNKVTEKGKYVELRCDPISGHTALYWYRQSLGQGPEFLIYFQGTGAADDSGLPNDRFFAVRPEGSVSTLKIQRTERGDSAVYLCASSVTGGTEAFFGQGTRLTVV.

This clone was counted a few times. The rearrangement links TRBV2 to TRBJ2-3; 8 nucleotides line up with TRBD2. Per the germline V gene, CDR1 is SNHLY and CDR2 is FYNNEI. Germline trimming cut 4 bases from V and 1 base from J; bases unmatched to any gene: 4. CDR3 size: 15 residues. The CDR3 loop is CASSVRSGGTDTQYF. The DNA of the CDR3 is TGTGCCAGCAGTGTGCGTAGCGGGGGCACAGATACGCAGTATTTT.

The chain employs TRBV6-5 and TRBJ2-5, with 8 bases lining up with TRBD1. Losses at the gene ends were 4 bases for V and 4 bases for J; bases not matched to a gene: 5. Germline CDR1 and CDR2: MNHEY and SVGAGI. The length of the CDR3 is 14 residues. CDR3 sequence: CASSFYRGTETQYF. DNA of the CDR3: TGTGCCAGCAGTTTCTACAGGGGGACAGAGACCCAGTACTTC.

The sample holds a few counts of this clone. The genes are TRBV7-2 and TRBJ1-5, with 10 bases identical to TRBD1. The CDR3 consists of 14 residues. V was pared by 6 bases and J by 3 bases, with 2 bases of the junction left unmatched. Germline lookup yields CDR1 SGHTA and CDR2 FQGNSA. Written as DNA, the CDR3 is TGTGCCAGCAGGGGACAGGGGATCAATCAGCCCCAGCATTTT. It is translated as CASRGQGINQPQHF.

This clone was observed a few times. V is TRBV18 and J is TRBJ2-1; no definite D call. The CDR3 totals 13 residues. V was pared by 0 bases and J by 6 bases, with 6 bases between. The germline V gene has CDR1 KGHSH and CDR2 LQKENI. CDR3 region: CASSPPAVNEQFF. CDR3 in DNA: TGTGCCAGCTCACCACCGGCGGTCAATGAGCAGTTCTTC.

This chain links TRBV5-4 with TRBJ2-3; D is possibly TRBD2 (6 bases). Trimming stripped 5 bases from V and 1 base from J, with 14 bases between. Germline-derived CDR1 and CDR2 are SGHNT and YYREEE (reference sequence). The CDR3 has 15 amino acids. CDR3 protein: CASSSRRERTDTQYF. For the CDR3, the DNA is TGTGCCAGCAGTTCGCGGCGGGAACGCACAGATACGCAGTATTTT.

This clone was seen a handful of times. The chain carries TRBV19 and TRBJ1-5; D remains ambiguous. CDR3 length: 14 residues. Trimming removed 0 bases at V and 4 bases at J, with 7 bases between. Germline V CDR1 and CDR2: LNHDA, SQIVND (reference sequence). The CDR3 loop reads CASSIDLLNQPQHF. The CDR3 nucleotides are TGTGCCAGTAGTATAGATCTCCTTAATCAGCCCCAGCATTTT.

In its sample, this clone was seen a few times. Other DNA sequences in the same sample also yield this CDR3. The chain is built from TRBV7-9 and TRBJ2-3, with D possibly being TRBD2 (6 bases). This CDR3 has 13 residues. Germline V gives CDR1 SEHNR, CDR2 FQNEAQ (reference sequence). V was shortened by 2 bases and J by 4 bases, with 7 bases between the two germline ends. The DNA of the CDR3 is TGTGCCAGCAGCTTAAGGGAGGCAGATACGCAGTATTTT. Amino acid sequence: CASSLREADTQYF.

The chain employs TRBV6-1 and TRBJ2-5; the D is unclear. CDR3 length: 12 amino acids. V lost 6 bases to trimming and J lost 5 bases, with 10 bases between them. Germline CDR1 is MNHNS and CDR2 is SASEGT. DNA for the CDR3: TGTGCCAGCAGCTCCTTGCGGGAGACCCAGTACTTC. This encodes CASSSLRETQYF.

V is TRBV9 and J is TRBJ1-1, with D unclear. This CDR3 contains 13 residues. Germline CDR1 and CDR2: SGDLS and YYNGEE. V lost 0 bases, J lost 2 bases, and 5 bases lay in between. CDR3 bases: TGTGCCAGCAGCGTAGCTGTAAACACTGAAGCTTTCTTT. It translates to CASSVAVNTEAFF.

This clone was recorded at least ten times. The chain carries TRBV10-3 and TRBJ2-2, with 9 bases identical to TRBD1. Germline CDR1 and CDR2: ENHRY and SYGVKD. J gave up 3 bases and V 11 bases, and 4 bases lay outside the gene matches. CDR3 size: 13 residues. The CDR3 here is CASGQGDTGELFF. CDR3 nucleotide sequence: TGTGCCTCGGGACAGGGAGACACCGGGGAGCTGTTTTTT.

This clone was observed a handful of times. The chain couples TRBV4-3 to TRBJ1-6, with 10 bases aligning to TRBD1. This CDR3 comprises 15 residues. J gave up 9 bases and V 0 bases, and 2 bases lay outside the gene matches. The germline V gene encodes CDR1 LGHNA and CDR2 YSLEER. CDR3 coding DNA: TGCGCCAGCAGCCAAGAATGGACAGGGGGTTCACCCCTCCACTTT. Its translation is CASSQEWTGGSPLHF.